This T cell receptor beta chain emerged from a study of identifying expanded T cells in peripheral blood. Findings and caveats of the study: Across healthy donors, higher total template counts meant significantly greater roughly 2-week count variance. Over around two and four weeks, about 15 and 19 clones changed, versus roughly 1.2 between replicates.

During the collection period, no donor immune events like infections were recorded. From germline, CDR1 is KGHSH and CDR2 LQKENI. This CDR3 region has 13 residues. V lost 2 bases to trimming and J lost 8 bases, with 12 bases between them. Some clones are missing from TCRdb's copy, which holds only in-frame ones; the method was immunoSEQ multiplex PCR. The sample yields tens of thousands of clones, around 90% seen once. To note about this clone: Its antigen is currently unknown.

The chain couples TRBV18 to TRBJ1-1; D remains unclear. The sequencing input was blood. This receptor was taken from a person aged 18 to 70 in good health. CDR3 sequence (DNA): TGTGCCAGCTCACCAGGTTTAGAAGCGGAAGCTTTCTTT. The encoded protein is CASSPGLEAEAFF.